Sequencing of this T cell receptor beta chain was carried out in a study of blood T cell repertoires in COVID-19. From germline, CDR1 is MDHEN and CDR2 SYDVKM. The CDR3 spans 14 residues. V trimming: 6 bases; J trimming: 6 bases; junction bases outside the gene matches: 11. Here immunoSEQ multiplex PCR was the method, and the copy in TCRdb shows in-frame clones only, minus some. Of 75,000 or so clones in the sample, around 88% are singletons; the top ten hold 4.5% to 6%. The sequence derives from a woman over 75 with active or convalescent COVID-19. The rearrangement joins TRBV28 to TRBJ2-7, with 7 positions matching TRBD1. The sample consisted of peripheral blood. The CDR3 DNA reads as TGTGCCAGCAGCTCTTCGACAGGGTATCTCGAGCAGTACTTC. Translated: CASSSSTGYLEQYF.